These 8 T cell receptor beta chains were sequenced from one sample in a study of shared clonotypes between healthy human individuals. Sequencing used immunoSEQ multiplex PCR; TCRdb keeps in-frame clones, though not all of them. The sample comprises about 95,000 clones, roughly 69% of which are singletons, and 35% to 55% rests with the top ten. Sequenced: memory CD8+ T cells sorted from blood. Subset defined: CD45RO+ cells pooled with CCR7-negative TemRA cells. The receptors here all came from a man between 25 and 39 years old in good health.

As regards this clone: A much more abundant neighbour one base away suggests this may be a read error. This chain connects TRBV5-8 to TRBJ2-7, with 9 bases that match TRBD1. This CDR3 region has 15 residues. J was trimmed by 5 bases and V by 4 bases; bases with no gene match: 10. Per the germline V gene, CDR1 is SGHTS and CDR2 is YDEGEE. The CDR3 region is CASSISGTGTHEQYF. The CDR3 DNA sequence: TGTGCCAGCAGCATATCCGGGACAGGGACCCACGAGCAGTACTTC.

V and J are TRBV9 and TRBJ2-7; 10 nucleotides agree with TRBD1. CDR3 length equals 15 residues. The V gene end was trimmed by 2 bases and the J gene end by 6 bases; junction bases not matched to a gene: 8. CDR1 and CDR2 from the germline V gene are SGDLS and YYNGEE. CDR3 region: CASSVAGGQGGEQYF. The DNA of the CDR3 is TGTGCCAGCAGCGTCGCCGGTGGACAGGGGGGCGAGCAGTACTTC.

Note on this clone: The identical CDR3 is also encoded by other nucleotide sequences in the sample. The chain joins TRBV5-4 to TRBJ2-2; 9 nucleotides align to TRBD2. This CDR3 is 15 amino acids long. CDR1 and CDR2 from the germline V gene are SGHNT and YYREEE (reference sequence). The trim removed 5 bases at V and 3 bases at J, leaving 5 bases unmatched. The CDR3 spells CASSLAGPDTGELFF. DNA of the CDR3: TGTGCCAGCAGTCTAGCGGGACCTGACACCGGGGAGCTGTTTTTT.

The CDR3 nucleotides read TGTGCCAGCGGACCCCGGGACGGACCCAATGAGCAGTTCTTC. Amino acid sequence: CASGPRDGPNEQFF. The V gene is TRBV11-2, the J gene TRBJ2-1; D possibly uses TRBD1 or TRBD2 (5 bases each). This CDR3 has 14 residues. Trimming removed 8 bases at V and 6 bases at J, with 17 bases between. Germline CDR1 is SGHAT and CDR2 is FQNNGV.

The chain is built from TRBV27 and TRBJ2-7; D call uncertain. This CDR3 has 11 residues. Germline CDR1 reads MNHEY; CDR2 reads SMNVEV (reference sequence). Trimming took off 8 bases at V and 4 bases at J, with 9 bases between the two ends. CDR3 in amino acids: CASSTGYEQYF. CDR3 sequence (DNA): TGTGCCAGCTCAACCGGTTACGAGCAGTACTTC.

This sequence joins TRBV11-2 and TRBJ1-4, with D tentatively TRBD1 (6 bases). Trimming cost V 6 bases and J 7 bases, with 15 bases left between them. The CDR3 consists of 14 residues. The germline V gene has CDR1 SGHAT and CDR2 FQNNGV. CDR3 DNA sequence: TGTGCCAGCAGTTTGGGGGCACGGGCTGAAAAACTGTTTTTT. This translates into CASSLGARAEKLFF.

V and J are TRBV13 and TRBJ2-3; 10 positions agree with TRBD2. V lost 3 bases, J lost 6 bases, and 9 bases stayed unmatched. Germline assignment: CDR1 PRHDT and CDR2 FYEKMQ (reference sequence). This CDR3 spans 16 amino acids. CDR3 bases: TGTGCCAGCAGCTTTACGGTTTCTAGCGGGAGCGATACGCAGTATTTT. Translating gives CASSFTVSSGSDTQYF.

The chain employs TRBV7-9 and TRBJ1-5; D is perhaps TRBD1 (5 bases). V gave up 5 bases and J gave up 4 bases, with 15 bases separating them. CDR1 and CDR2 from the germline V gene are SEHNR and FQNEAQ (reference sequence). This CDR3 contains 15 residues. The CDR3 sequence: CASSNGRGGNQPQHF. For the CDR3, the DNA is TGTGCCAGCAGCAATGGTAGGGGTGGAAATCAGCCCCAGCATTTT.